These 30 T cell receptor beta chains were sequenced from one sample in a study of human T cells and chemical hapten exposure. TCRdb re-called the RACE reads through MiXCR, storing one row per CDR3 protein. The data hold around 150,000 distinct CDR3 sequences, with around a quarter observed a single time. As to time point: patch test 3, about 24 weeks after DPC sensitization. Regarding treatment: therapeutic diphenylcyclopropenone sensitization with weekly scalp DPC. Sequencing used whole blood, obtained in connection with sensitization to the hapten diphenylcyclopropenone (DPC). The receptors here all came from a woman aged 18-29 years with alopecia areata. Some clones in this sample may be carry-over from other donors' samples.

This clonotype was counted only a few times. The genes are TRBV12-3 or TRBV12-4 and TRBJ2-3; perhaps TRBD2 as D (6 bases). V gave up 6 bases and J gave up 9 bases, with 19 bases separating them. The CDR3 extends over 14 amino acids. The CDR3 nucleotides read TGTGCCAGCAGCTTCCGGGAGCTGCAGTACACGCAGTATTTT. This sequence encodes CASSFRELQYTQYF.

This clonotype was seen a handful of times. The chain links TRBV7-9 to TRBJ2-2; D remains ambiguous. Germline V gene sequence: CDR1 SEHNR, CDR2 FQNEAQ (reference sequence). This CDR3 is 16 amino acids long. V dropped 1 base and J dropped 2 bases, with 11 bases sitting between them. The CDR3 DNA reads as TGTGCCAGCAGCTTAGAGGTTAGCCGAAACACCGGGGAGCTGTTTTTT. It is translated as CASSLEVSRNTGELFF. Looking up the rest from reference TRBV7-9 and TRBJ2-2 gives the full variable domain: DTGVSQNPRHKITKRGQNVTFRCDPISEHNRLYWYRQTLGQGPEFLTYFQNEAQLEKSRLLSDRFSAERPKGSFSTLEIQRTEQGDSAMYLCASSLEVSRNTGELFFGEGSRLTVL.

V and J are TRBV11-1 and TRBJ1-2, with D possibly matching TRBD1 (5 bases). The CDR3 runs 16 residues. Germline V gives CDR1 SGHAT, CDR2 FQDESV (reference sequence). Trimming left V 5 bases short and J 0 bases short, with 16 bases between. The CDR3 nucleotides are TGTGCCAGCAGCCCGGACACCGGAGGGGCTAACTATGGCTACACCTTC. It translates to CASSPDTGGANYGYTF.

This clonotype was found a few times. The CDR3 DNA is TGCAGTGCCCGGACTCGATGGGGGCTCTCCTACAATGAGCAGTTCTTC. Translated, it gives CSARTRWGLSYNEQFF. The rearrangement joins TRBV20-1 to TRBJ2-1, with a tentative D call TRBD1 (6 bases). From germline, CDR1 is DFQATT and CDR2 SNEGSKA (reference sequence). The CDR3 covers 16 residues. V lost 6 bases and J 0 bases, leaving 18 bases between the germline ends.

This clonotype turned up a few times. CDR3 residues: CASSSRRTGELFF. The CDR3 DNA reads TGTGCCAGCAGTTCCCGAAGGACCGGGGAGCTGTTTTTT. V usage is TRBV6-2 or TRBV6-3 and J usage is TRBJ2-2; D gene unclear. Trimming took off 4 bases at V and 5 bases at J, with 8 bases between the two ends. The CDR3 is made up of 13 amino acids. CDR1 and CDR2 (germline): MNHEY, SVGEGT.

V usage is TRBV5-1 and J usage is TRBJ1-5; D is undetermined. This CDR3 comprises 14 residues. Germline V gene lookup returns CDR1 SGHRS and CDR2 YFSETQ. V dropped 0 bases and J dropped 7 bases, with 11 bases sitting between them. The CDR3 coding sequence is TGCGCCAGCAGCTTGGGGGCTCGCGGACAGCCCCAGCATTTT. Translating gives CASSLGARGQPQHF.

In its sample, this clonotype was seen a few times. The chain couples TRBV29-1 to TRBJ1-2; a weak D match, TRBD1 (6 bases). CDR3 length equals 11 residues. Germline assignment: CDR1 SQVTM and CDR2 ANQGSEA. The V end was cut by 2 bases, the J end by 7 bases, with 8 bases between. The CDR3 region has the DNA TGCAGCGTTGAAACAGGGCTTGGCTACACCTTC. It is translated as CSVETGLGYTF. Looking up the rest from reference TRBV29-1 and TRBJ1-2 gives the full variable domain: SAVISQKPSRDICQRGTSLTIQCQVDSQVTMMFWYRQQPGQSLTLIATANQGSEATYESGFVIDKFPISRPNLTFSTLTVSNMSPEDSSIYLCSVETGLGYTFGSGTRLTVV.

V and J are TRBV4-3 and TRBJ2-1; 13 bases align to TRBD2. Germline V gene lookup returns CDR1 LGHNA and CDR2 YSLEER. J lost 7 bases, V lost 0 bases, and 9 bases had no gene match. The CDR3 totals 18 residues. The CDR3 bases are TGCGCCAGCAGCCAAGAGAGGTGGGGGACTAGCGGGATAAATGAGCAGTTCTTC. Its translation is CASSQERWGTSGINEQFF.

DNA for the CDR3: TGTGCCACCAGCAGAGATCGGGGCCTAAACAATGAGCAGTTCTTC. Residues: CATSRDRGLNNEQFF. The chain employs TRBV15 and TRBJ2-1; D tentatively reads TRBD1 or TRBD2 (5 bases each). This CDR3 region has 15 residues. Germline V gene sequence: CDR1 LNHNV, CDR2 YYDKDF (reference sequence). Between the trimmed V and J ends, which lost 0 bases and 5 bases, there was a span of 11 bases.

This clonotype came up many times. The rearrangement links TRBV20-1 to TRBJ2-7, with 10 positions matching TRBD2. CDR1 and CDR2 from the germline V gene are DFQATT and SNEGSKA (reference sequence). Trimming removed 6 bases from V and 4 bases from J; junction bases left unmatched: 9. The CDR3 has 14 amino acids. CDR3 coding DNA: TGCAGTGCCCAACTAGCGGGGATATCGTACGAGCAGTACTTC. Translating gives CSAQLAGISYEQYF.

This clonotype showed up just a few times. The V gene is TRBV5-8, the J gene TRBJ2-3; TRBD2 agrees at 10 bases. This CDR3 region has 17 residues. Germline-derived CDR1 and CDR2 are SGHTS and YDEGEE. Trimming at V came to 0 bases and at J to 3 bases, leaving 7 bases not matched to a gene. The CDR3: CASSLALAGEVTDTQYF. Here the CDR3 DNA reads TGTGCCAGCAGCTTGGCCCTAGCGGGAGAGGTAACAGATACGCAGTATTTT.

The chain couples TRBV4-3 to TRBJ2-3; D is undetermined. This CDR3 comprises 15 residues. In germline, CDR1 is LGHNA, CDR2 YSLEER. V was shortened by 1 base and J by 0 bases, with 8 bases between the two germline ends. The CDR3 region has the DNA TGCGCCAGCAGCCAAGGCCACAGTAGCACAGATACGCAGTATTTT. It yields the protein CASSQGHSSTDTQYF.

The V call is TRBV3-1, the J call TRBJ2-1; D remains unclear. The V end lost 3 bases, the J end lost 4 bases, and 13 bases lay between the germline ends. Per germline, CDR1 LGHDT and CDR2 YNNKEL (reference sequence). This CDR3 has 15 residues. In DNA, the CDR3 is TGTGCCAGCAGCCAGGCCGGGTCTACGTACAATGAGCAGTTCTTC. Protein: CASSQAGSTYNEQFF.

The sample holds a few counts of this clonotype. The chain employs TRBV28 and TRBJ2-2; possibly TRBD1 for D (6 bases). The CDR3 contains 14 residues. The V end lost 2 bases, the J end lost 5 bases, and 9 bases lay between the germline ends. Germline V gives CDR1 MDHEN, CDR2 SYDVKM. Written as DNA, the CDR3 is TGTGCCAGCAGTTTAGGGACATTAACCGGGGAGCTGTTTTTT. It is translated as CASSLGTLTGELFF.

The table lists this clonotype with a few counts. This chain joins TRBV7-2 and TRBJ1-6; TRBD1 aligns across 9 bases. The CDR3 covers 14 residues. V gave up 5 bases and J gave up 7 bases; unmatched junction bases: 3. CDR1 and CDR2 (germline): SGHTA, FQGNSA. The CDR3 loop reads CASSPQGANSPLHF. The CDR3 nucleotides are TGTGCCAGCAGCCCACAGGGGGCCAATTCACCCCTCCACTTT.

The chain uses TRBV11-2 and TRBJ1-2; D unresolved. In germline, CDR1 is SGHAT, CDR2 FQNNGV. Trimming pared 2 bases from V and 4 bases from J, leaving 8 bases between. There are 13 residues in the CDR3. The CDR3 DNA reads as TGTGCCAGCAGCTTAAGAGCACTCTATGGCTACACCTTC. Its translation is CASSLRALYGYTF.

The CDR3 reads CASSYGWGTSGGPEQFF. The CDR3 region has the DNA TGTGCCAGCAGTTACGGATGGGGGACTAGCGGGGGCCCTGAGCAGTTCTTC. The chain joins TRBV6-2 or TRBV6-3 to TRBJ2-1; TRBD2 aligns across 14 bases. J gave up 9 bases and V 2 bases, and 9 bases lay outside the gene matches. CDR1 and CDR2 (germline): MNHEY, SVGEGT. The CDR3 is 17 residues long.

This clonotype showed up just a few times. CDR3 in DNA: TGTGCTGGGCCCCGGGGACAGGGGGAGTCCGGGGCCAACGTCCTGACTTTC. It encodes CAGPRGQGESGANVLTF. V gene TRBV12-5 combines with J gene TRBJ2-6; 11 nucleotides line up with TRBD1. Germline V gene data show CDR1 as LGHNT and CDR2 as FRNRAP. The trim removed 11 bases at V and 4 bases at J, leaving 13 bases unmatched. The CDR3 consists of 17 residues.

The chain uses TRBV18 and TRBJ1-2; the D is unclear. The CDR3 covers 16 residues. Trimming took off 3 bases at V and 0 bases at J, with 14 bases between the two ends. CDR1 and CDR2 (germline): KGHSH, LQKENI. CDR3 region: CASSPRMDAANYGYTF. For the CDR3, the DNA is TGTGCCAGCTCACCGCGGATGGATGCAGCTAACTATGGCTACACCTTC.

This clonotype occurred a few times. The chain employs TRBV5-6 and TRBJ2-3; the D gene is possibly TRBD1 (6 bases). The CDR3 runs 15 residues. Germline assignment: CDR1 SGHDT and CDR2 YYEEEE. V dropped 4 bases and J dropped 5 bases, with 17 bases sitting between them. The CDR3 DNA reads as TGTGCCAGCAGCACCGGTGGGGGCAAGGGAGATACGCAGTATTTT. This gives the protein CASSTGGGKGDTQYF.

This clonotype was seen only a few times. This chain connects TRBV20-1 to TRBJ2-3; 11 nucleotides align to TRBD2. The V and J ends lost 5 bases and 5 bases, in that order; junction bases with no gene match: 15. From germline, CDR1 is DFQATT and CDR2 SNEGSKA (reference sequence). This CDR3 is built from 17 residues. The CDR3 region has the DNA TGCAGTGCTCCAGGGGAGGCTAGCGGGAGGATTTTAGATACGCAGTATTTT. It translates to CSAPGEASGRILDTQYF.

The V call is TRBV6-5, the J call TRBJ2-7, with D maybe TRBD2 (6 bases). Trimming removed 6 bases at V and 3 bases at J, with 21 bases between. The CDR3 contains 16 residues. Germline values: CDR1 MNHEY, CDR2 SVGAGI. The CDR3 DNA is TGTGCCAGCAGCCACGGGGGACTGACGGGGGTCTACGAGCAGTACTTC. It is translated as CASSHGGLTGVYEQYF.

The V call is TRBV5-1, the J call TRBJ2-6, with D unclear. The CDR3 length is 14 residues. Germline V gene data show CDR1 as SGHRS and CDR2 as YFSETQ. V gave up 2 bases and J gave up 0 bases, with 3 bases separating them. CDR3 coding DNA: TGCGCCAGCAGCTTTATCTCTGGGGCCAACGTCCTGACTTTC. It codes for CASSFISGANVLTF.

The gene calls are TRBV18 and TRBJ1-4, with TRBD1 as a possible D gene (6 bases). The length of the CDR3 is 15 residues. Germline loops: CDR1 KGHSH, CDR2 LQKENI. Trimming removed 6 bases at V and 4 bases at J, with 15 bases between. CDR3 nucleotides: TGTGCCAGCTCGCGAAAGACAGGACTTAATGAAAAACTGTTTTTT. Translating gives CASSRKTGLNEKLFF.

This clonotype was observed a handful of times. The J gene is TRBJ2-1, the V gene TRBV4-3; 9 nucleotides align to TRBD1. The germline gives CDR1 LGHNA, CDR2 YSLEER. This CDR3 spans 20 amino acids. V gave up 2 bases and J gave up 4 bases; unmatched junction bases: 18. The CDR3 sequence is CASSQRDRAMSSERYNEQFF. CDR3 DNA: TGCGCCAGCAGCCAAAGGGACAGGGCGATGAGTTCTGAGCGATACAATGAGCAGTTCTTC.

This chain links TRBV20-1 with TRBJ1-1, with 9 bases that match TRBD1. From germline, CDR1 is DFQATT and CDR2 SNEGSKA (reference sequence). The trim removed 0 bases at V and 11 bases at J, leaving 13 bases unmatched. The CDR3 has 15 amino acids. DNA for the CDR3: TGCAGTGCTAGAGATAGGATACCGGGACAGGGTAGGGCTTTCTTT. Translated: CSARDRIPGQGRAFF.

The chain links TRBV7-2 to TRBJ2-1; D may correspond to TRBD1 or TRBD2 (5 bases each). CDR1 is SGHTA and CDR2 is FQGNSA in the germline V gene. The CDR3 contains 13 residues. V shed 5 bases and J shed 9 bases, with 14 bases lying between them. CDR3: CASSRTQAGEQFF. CDR3 bases: TGTGCCAGCAGCCGCACACAGGCGGGTGAGCAGTTCTTC.

V is TRBV6-4 and J is TRBJ1-2; 9 positions match TRBD1. J was trimmed by 8 bases and V by 9 bases; bases with no gene match: 10. Germline V gene lookup returns CDR1 MRHNA and CDR2 SNTAGT. The CDR3 has 13 residues. The CDR3 protein is CARTGTGTGGYTF. DNA for the CDR3: TGTGCCAGAACCGGGACAGGGACGGGCGGCTACACCTTC.

This clonotype has a handful of counts. V and J are TRBV7-2 and TRBJ2-4, with 7 bases matching TRBD1. The CDR3 has 18 amino acids. With V trimmed by 2 bases and J by 5 bases, 15 bases remained unmatched. The germline V gene encodes CDR1 SGHTA and CDR2 FQGNSA. The CDR3 DNA reads TGTGCCAGCAGCTTAAGTGGACAGGTGGCCCTCAAAGAAAACATTCAGTACTTC. It encodes CASSLSGQVALKENIQYF.

The rearrangement uses TRBV25-1 and TRBJ1-2; TRBD1 matches at 7 bases. The length of the CDR3 is 14 residues. The germline V gene encodes CDR1 MGHDK and CDR2 SYGVNS. V trimming: 4 bases; J trimming: 4 bases; junction bases outside the gene matches: 6. For the CDR3, the DNA is TGTGCCAGCAGTGCCCGGACAGGCTCCTATGGCTACACCTTC. Translating it yields CASSARTGSYGYTF.